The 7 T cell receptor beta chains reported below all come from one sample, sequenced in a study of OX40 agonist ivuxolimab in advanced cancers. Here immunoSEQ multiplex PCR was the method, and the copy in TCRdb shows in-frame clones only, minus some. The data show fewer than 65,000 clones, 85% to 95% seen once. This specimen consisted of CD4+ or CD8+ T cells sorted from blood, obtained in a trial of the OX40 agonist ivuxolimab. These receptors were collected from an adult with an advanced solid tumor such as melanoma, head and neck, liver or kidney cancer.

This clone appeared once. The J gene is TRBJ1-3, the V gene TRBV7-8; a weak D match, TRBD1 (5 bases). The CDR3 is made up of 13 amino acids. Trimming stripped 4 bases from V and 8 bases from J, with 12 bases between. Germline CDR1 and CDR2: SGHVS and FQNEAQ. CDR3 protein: CASSWGRRDTIYF. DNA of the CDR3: TGTGCCAGCAGCTGGGGCCGGCGGGACACCATATATTTT. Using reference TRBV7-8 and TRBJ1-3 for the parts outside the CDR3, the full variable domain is GAGVSQSPRYKVAKRGQDVALRCDPISGHVSLFWYQQALGQGPEFLTYFQNEAQLDKSGLPSDRFFAERPEGSVSTLKIQRTQQEDSAVYLCASSWGRRDTIYFGEGSWLTVV.

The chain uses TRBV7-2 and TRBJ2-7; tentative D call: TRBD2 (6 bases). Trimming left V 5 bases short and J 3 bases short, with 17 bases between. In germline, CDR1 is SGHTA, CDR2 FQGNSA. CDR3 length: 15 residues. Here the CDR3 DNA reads TGTGCCAGCAGCCCAGAGGGGACTGCAAACTACGAGCAGTACTTC. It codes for CASSPEGTANYEQYF.

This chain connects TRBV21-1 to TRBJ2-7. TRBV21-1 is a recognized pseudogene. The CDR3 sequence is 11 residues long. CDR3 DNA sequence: TGTGCCAGCAGCAAGCTCTACGAGCAGTACTTC. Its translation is CASSKLYEQYF.

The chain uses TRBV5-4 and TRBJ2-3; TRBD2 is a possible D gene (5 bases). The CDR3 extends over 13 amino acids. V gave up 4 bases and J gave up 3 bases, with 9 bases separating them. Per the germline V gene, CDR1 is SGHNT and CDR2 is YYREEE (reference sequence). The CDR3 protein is CASSPGSTDTQYF. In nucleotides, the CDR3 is TGTGCCAGCAGCCCTGGGAGTACAGATACGCAGTATTTT.

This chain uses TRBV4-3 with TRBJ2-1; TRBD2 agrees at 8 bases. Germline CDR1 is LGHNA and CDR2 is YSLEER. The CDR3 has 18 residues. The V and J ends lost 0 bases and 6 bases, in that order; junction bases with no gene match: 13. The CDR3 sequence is CASSQDWGASGLFNEQFF. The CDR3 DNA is TGCGCCAGCAGCCAAGATTGGGGGGCTAGCGGGTTGTTCAATGAGCAGTTCTTC.

The CDR3 DNA reads as TGTGCCAGCTTGGGGGAGCATGCGGCGTTGGAAGTCGTCAATGAGCAGTTCTTC. It specifies CASLGEHAALEVVNEQFF. The rearrangement links TRBV7-2 to TRBJ2-1, with D perhaps given as TRBD1 or TRBD2 (5 bases each). Germline CDR1 and CDR2: SGHTA and FQGNSA. V lost 8 bases to trimming and J lost 6 bases, with 29 bases between them. The CDR3 is 18 residues long.

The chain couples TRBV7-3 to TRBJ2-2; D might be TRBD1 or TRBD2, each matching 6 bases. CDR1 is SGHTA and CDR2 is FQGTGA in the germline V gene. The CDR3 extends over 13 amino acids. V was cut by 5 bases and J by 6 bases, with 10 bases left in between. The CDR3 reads CASSPRGPGELFF. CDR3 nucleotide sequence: TGTGCCAGCAGCCCTCGGGGGCCCGGGGAGCTGTTTTTT.